This T cell receptor (beta chain) was observed in a study of cytomegalovirus exposure and HLA in healthy donors. Study summary: Sequencing of approximately 190 million T cells in an earlier analysis found 120 million or so unique TCR beta sequences. Across 350 to 400 genotyped donors, around 82% landed in the Caucasian-associated ancestry cluster.

Study conclusions and caveats: Within the data, a cluster of highly shared sequence variants was likely a sequencing artifact.

Researchers ran the PCR with 60 Vbeta and 13 Jbeta primers. TCRdb's copy holds only in-frame clones and misses some; the assay was immunoSEQ multiplex PCR. The sample shows some 89,000 clones, about 70% of them seen only once. Comment on this clone: As yet, its antigen is unknown.

CDR1 is SGHNT, CDR2 YYREEE, per germline (reference sequence). The CDR3 runs to 15 residues. The trim removed 3 bases at V and 4 bases at J, leaving 4 bases unmatched. This sequence was found in a man in his 60s in good health and CMV-seronegative. Sequenced sample: PBMCs. The chain has TRBV5-4 and TRBJ1-3; 10 positions agree with TRBD1. CDR3 bases: TGTGCCAGCAGCTGGGGGACAGGGGACGGAAACACCATATATTTT. Translated: CASSWGTGDGNTIYF.